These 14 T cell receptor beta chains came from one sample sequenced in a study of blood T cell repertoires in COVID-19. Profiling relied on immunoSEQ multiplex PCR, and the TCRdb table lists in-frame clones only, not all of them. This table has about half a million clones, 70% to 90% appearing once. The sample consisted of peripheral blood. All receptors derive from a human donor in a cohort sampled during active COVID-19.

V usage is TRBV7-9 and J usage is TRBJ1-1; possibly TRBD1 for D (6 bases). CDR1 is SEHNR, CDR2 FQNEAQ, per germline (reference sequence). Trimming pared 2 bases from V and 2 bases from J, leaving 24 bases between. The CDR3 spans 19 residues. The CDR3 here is CASSLYLSSFQGKNTEAFF. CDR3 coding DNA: TGTGCCAGCAGCTTATATTTAAGTTCTTTTCAGGGGAAAAACACTGAAGCTTTCTTT.

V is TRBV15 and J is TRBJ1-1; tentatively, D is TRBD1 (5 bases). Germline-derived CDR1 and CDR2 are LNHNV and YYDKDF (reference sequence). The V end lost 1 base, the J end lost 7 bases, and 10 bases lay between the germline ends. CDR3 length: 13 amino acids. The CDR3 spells CATSRVIGGEAFF. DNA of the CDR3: TGTGCCACCAGCAGAGTGATCGGGGGTGAAGCTTTCTTT.

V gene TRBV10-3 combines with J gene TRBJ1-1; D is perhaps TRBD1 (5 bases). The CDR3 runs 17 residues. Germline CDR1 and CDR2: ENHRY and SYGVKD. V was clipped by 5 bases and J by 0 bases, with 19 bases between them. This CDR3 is CAISPGRQGGMNTEAFF. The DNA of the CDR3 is TGTGCCATCAGTCCCGGGAGGCAGGGAGGGATGAACACTGAAGCTTTCTTT.

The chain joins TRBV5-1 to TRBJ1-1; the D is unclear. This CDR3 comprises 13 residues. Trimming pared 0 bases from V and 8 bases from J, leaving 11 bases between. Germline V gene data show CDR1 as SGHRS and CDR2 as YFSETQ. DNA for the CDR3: TGCGCCAGCAGCTTGGAGGTGGGGAGGGAAGCTTTCTTT. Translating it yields CASSLEVGREAFF.

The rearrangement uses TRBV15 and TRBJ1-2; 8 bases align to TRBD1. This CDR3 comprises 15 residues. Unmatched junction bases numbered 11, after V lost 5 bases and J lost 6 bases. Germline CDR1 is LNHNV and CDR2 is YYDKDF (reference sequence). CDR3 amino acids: CATSPYRQGADGYTF. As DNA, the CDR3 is TGTGCCACCAGCCCGTACCGCCAGGGGGCGGATGGCTACACCTTC.

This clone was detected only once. CDR3 residues: CASSEALGGQTAFF. The CDR3 nucleotides are TGTGCCAGCAGTGAAGCCCTAGGGGGACAGACGGCTTTCTTT. This chain uses TRBV6-1 with TRBJ1-1, with 7 bases identical to TRBD1. V was clipped by 0 bases and J by 11 bases; unmatched bases: 9. The CDR3 is 14 amino acids. The V gene's germline CDR1 is MNHNS and CDR2 SASEGT.

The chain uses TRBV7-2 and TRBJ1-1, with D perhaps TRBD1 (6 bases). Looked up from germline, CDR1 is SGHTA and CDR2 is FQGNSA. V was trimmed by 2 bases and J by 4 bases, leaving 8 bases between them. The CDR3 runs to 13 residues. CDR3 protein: CASSLSGATEAFF. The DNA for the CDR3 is TGTGCCAGCAGCTTATCAGGGGCCACTGAAGCTTTCTTT.

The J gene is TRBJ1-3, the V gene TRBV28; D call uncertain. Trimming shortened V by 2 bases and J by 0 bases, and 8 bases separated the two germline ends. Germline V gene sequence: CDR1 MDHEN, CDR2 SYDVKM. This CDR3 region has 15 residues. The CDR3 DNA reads TGTGCCAGCAGTTTAACGGTTAGCTCTGGAAACACCATATATTTT. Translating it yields CASSLTVSSGNTIYF.

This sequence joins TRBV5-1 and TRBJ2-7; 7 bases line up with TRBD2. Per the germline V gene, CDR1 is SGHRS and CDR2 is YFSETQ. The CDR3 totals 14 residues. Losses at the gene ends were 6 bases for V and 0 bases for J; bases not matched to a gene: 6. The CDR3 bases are TGCGCCAGCAAAGGACGGACTAGCTCCTACGAGCAGTACTTC. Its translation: CASKGRTSSYEQYF.

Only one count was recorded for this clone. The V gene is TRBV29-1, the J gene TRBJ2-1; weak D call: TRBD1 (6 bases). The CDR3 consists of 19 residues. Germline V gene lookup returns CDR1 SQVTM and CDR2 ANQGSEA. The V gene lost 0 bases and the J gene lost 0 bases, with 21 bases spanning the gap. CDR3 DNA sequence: TGCAGCGTTGAAGATATAGGGACACCCGCATGGAGCTCCTACAATGAGCAGTTCTTC. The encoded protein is CSVEDIGTPAWSSYNEQFF.

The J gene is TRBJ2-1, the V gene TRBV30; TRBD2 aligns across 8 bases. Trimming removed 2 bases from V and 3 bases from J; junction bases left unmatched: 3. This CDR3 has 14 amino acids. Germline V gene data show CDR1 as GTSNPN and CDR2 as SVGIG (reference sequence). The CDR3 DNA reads TGTGCCTGGAGTCCTACTAGCGGCTACAATGAGCAGTTCTTC. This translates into CAWSPTSGYNEQFF.

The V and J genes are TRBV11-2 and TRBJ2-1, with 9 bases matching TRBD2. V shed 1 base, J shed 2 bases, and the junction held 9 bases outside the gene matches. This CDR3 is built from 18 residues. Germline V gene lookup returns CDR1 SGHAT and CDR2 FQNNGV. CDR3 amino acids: CASSLVPTAGGTYNEQFF. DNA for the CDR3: TGTGCCAGCAGCTTAGTCCCCACAGCGGGAGGAACCTACAATGAGCAGTTCTTC. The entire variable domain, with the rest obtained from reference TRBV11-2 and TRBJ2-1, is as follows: EAGVAQSPRYKIIEKRQSVAFWCNPISGHATLYWYQQILGQGPKLLIQFQNNGVVDDSQLPKDRFSAERLKGVDSTLKIQPAKLEDSAVYLCASSLVPTAGGTYNEQFFGPGTRLTVL.

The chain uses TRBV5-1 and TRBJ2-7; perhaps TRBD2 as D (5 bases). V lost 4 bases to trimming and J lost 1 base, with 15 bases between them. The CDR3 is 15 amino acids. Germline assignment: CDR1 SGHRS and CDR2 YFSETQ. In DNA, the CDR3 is TGCGCCAGCAGCCATACCCCGGAGGAGTCCTACGAGCAGTACTTC. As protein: CASSHTPEESYEQYF.

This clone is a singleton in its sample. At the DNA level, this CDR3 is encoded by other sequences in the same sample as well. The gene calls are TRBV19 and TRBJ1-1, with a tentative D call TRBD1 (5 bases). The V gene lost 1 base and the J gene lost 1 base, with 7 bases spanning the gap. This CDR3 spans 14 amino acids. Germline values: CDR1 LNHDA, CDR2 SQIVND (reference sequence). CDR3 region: CASSIVTGNTEAFF. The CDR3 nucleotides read TGTGCCAGTAGTATAGTCACAGGGAACACTGAAGCTTTCTTT.